The clone carrying this T cell receptor beta chain was observed a single time. Germline V gives CDR1 MGHRA, CDR2 YSYEKL. This CDR3 has 16 residues. V trimming: 3 bases; J trimming: 0 bases; junction bases outside the gene matches: 3. These data come from a study of blood T cell repertoires in COVID-19. Produced via immunoSEQ multiplex PCR; TCRdb's table is partial and in-frame only. The sample records some 400,000 clones, over 75% being singletons. The V gene is TRBV4-1, the J gene TRBJ2-3; the match to TRBD2 covers 10 bases. The receptor was isolated from a man in his thirties or forties who had recovered from COVID-19. Sequencing input: PBMCs or T cells enriched from blood (not recorded which). The CDR3 reads CASSHSTSGSTDTQYF. The CDR3 DNA reads as TGCGCCAGCAGCCATTCGACTAGCGGGAGCACAGATACGCAGTATTTT.